What follows describes a single T cell receptor beta chain. The data derive from a study of blood T cell repertoires in COVID-19. Study summary: The study drew acute and convalescent COVID-19 samples from the United States, Italy and Spain. T cells, B-cell-depleted T cells, or PBMCs provided the cDNA or gDNA that served as material.

Per the authors' pipeline: Nucleated cell counts were estimated from reference gene primer amplification. Here immunoSEQ multiplex PCR was the method, and the copy in TCRdb shows in-frame clones only, minus some. That table gives V, J and clone size, and the DNA gave D and trimming. The repertoire has 210,000 or so clones, 86% of them found once; the top ten carry about 2.2%. The germline V and J ends were trimmed by 4 bases and 11 bases, with 24 bases remaining between them. The V gene's germline CDR1 is ENHRY and CDR2 SYGVKD. CDR3 length equals 16 residues. The chain uses TRBV10-3 and TRBJ1-5; possible D gene TRBD1, 5 bases. Sequences were obtained from peripheral blood. The receptor was derived from a woman between 45 and 65 years old with acute or convalescent COVID-19. CDR3 nucleotides: TGTGCCATCAGTGTCTCCGGGACGGAGGTCTCGGGGGCCCAGCATTTT. Translation gives CAISVSGTEVSGAQHF.